This T cell receptor beta chain comes out of a study of blood T cells in healthy people across ages (dated by TCRdb to the mid-2010s). About the study as a whole: In model experiments, template switching captured roughly one uniquely barcoded TCR beta cDNA molecule for every two T cells. Using deep sequencing normalized with unique cDNA molecular identifiers, the study measured how TCR beta repertoire diversity changes with age. Donors were grouped into four age groups: young (average approximately 16 years), middle-aged (roughly 37), aged (about 60) and long-lived (approximately 75). To avoid experimental bias, donors of different ages were spread randomly across the sequencing lanes. For two donors (one aged 18 to 30 and one aged 80 or older), the study analyzed two additional independent replicas of 1 million unique cDNA reads from the same blood draw.

The CDR3, from cysteine to phenylalanine, totals 14 residues. Of the read, only the CDR3 DNA is kept; its 42 bases are in frame from base 1. A distance of 5 bases separates the germline ends of V and J, which lose 0 bases and 0 bases respectively. Looking up the germline V gene yields CDR1 KGHSH and CDR2 LQKENI. What the research found in general, with its limitations: Compared with the aged group, the long-lived group had more naive CD4+ T cells, fewer expanded clones and increased TCR diversity, suggesting age selection. A strong correlation was found between observed TCR beta diversity and the percentage of naive T cells measured by flow cytometry. Estimates of total diversity based on one million sequenced T cells were regarded as lower bounds and as underestimates. The CMV infection status of donors was not known, potentially confounding age-related changes in expanded clonotypes. Observed TCR beta diversity per million T cells fell roughly linearly with age, and a significant reduction was already apparent by age around 36. Since profiling was done on bulk unsorted PBMCs, naive and antigen-experienced compartments could not be conclusively compared.

This clonotype came up a few times. Its antigen is not yet known. The record has no base qualities; no much larger clone is one base away. Systemically healthy Caucasian individuals from Russia, approximately 39 in total and aged roughly 6 to 100 years, were included as donors. Each donor gave ten milliliters of peripheral blood, collected into EDTA-treated Vacutainer tubes. Ficoll-Paque density-gradient centrifugation was used to isolate PBMCs, with at least 6.5 million per sample. Trizol reagent was used to extract total RNA from the PBMCs, yielding at least 5.5 micrograms per sample. For every donor, an aliquot of PBMCs went through flow cytometry to measure the percentages of naive CD45RAhigh/CD27high T cells. The library was prepared using 5' RACE. Data came from an Illumina HiSeq 2500. A second PCR of about 6 to 11 cycles was run with a J-beta primer mix and a sample-barcoded 5' primer. A template-switch 5' adaptor carrying 12 random nucleotides introduced a unique molecular identifier onto each TCR beta cDNA molecule. Each sample yielded at least 3 million CDR3-containing paired-end reads. All of the RNA was converted into first-strand cDNA using the Mint cDNA synthesis kit, with a TRBC-specific oligonucleotide serving as the primer. All cDNA was treated with uracil-DNA glycosylase and then went through a first 18-cycle PCR with the universal primers M1SS and BC2_uni_R. The published analysis was carried out like this. Each sample was normalized by randomly selecting 1 million high-quality reads, each carrying a distinct molecular identifier. Reads sharing molecular identifiers were discarded rather than binned into consensus sequences. MiTCR, run with a Q25 quality threshold and the strictest error-elimination algorithm, handled CDR3 identification, clonotype clustering and error correction. Lower-bound total TCR beta diversity was estimated with a nonparametric unseen species model using Euler transformation. TCRdb took the public reads, trimmed them with fastp at Q25, ran MiXCR for clone calling and kept in-frame beta chains. Rows with a matching CDR3 protein are joined into one entry that keeps the most common DNA and genes. These V and J calls rely on TCRdb rather than the paper's analysis. The sample table records roughly 930,000 distinct CDR3 sequences; 48% of these occur just once. The ten largest clones take up roughly 12% of the sample.

The TCR comes from a man younger than 40 in good health. The sequencing input was blood. The sequence is built from TRBV18 and TRBJ2-5, with the D gene uncertain. The CDR3 protein is CASSPPAYQETQYF. The DNA sequence follows: TGTGCCAGCTCACCACCGGCTTACCAAGAGACCCAGTACTTC.